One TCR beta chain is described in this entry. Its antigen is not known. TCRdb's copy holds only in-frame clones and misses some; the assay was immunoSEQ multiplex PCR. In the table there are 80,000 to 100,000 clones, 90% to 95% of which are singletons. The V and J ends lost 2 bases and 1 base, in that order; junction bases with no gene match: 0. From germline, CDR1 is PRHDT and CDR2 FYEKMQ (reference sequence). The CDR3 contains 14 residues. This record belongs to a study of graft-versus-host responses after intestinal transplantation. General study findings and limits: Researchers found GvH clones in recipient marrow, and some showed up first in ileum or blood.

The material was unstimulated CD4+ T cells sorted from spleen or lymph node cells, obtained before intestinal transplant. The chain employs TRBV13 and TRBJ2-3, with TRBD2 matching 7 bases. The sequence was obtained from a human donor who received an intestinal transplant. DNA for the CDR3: TGTGCCAGCAGCTTAAGCGGGGGCACAGATACGCAGTATTTT. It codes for CASSLSGGTDTQYF.